Listed below are T cell receptor beta chains from one sample, sequenced in a study of cytomegalovirus exposure and HLA in healthy donors. TCRdb's copy holds only in-frame clones and misses some; the assay was immunoSEQ multiplex PCR. The table lists around 190,000 clones, about three quarters of them singletons. Sequencing used PBMCs. These TCRs come from a woman aged 30 to 39 in good health and CMV-seronegative. The CDR3 runs from the conserved cysteine through the conserved F or W. A D gene is named only where the DNA matches it firmly. A row's size may be missing; if present it is once, few, many or a size class.

cdr3_nt,cdr3_aa,d_call,cdr3_length,j_call,clone_size,v_call
TGTGCCAGCAGTGAAGCAGGGACAGATCAAGAGACCCAGTACTTC,CASSEAGTDQETQYF,TRBD1,15,TRBJ2-5,NA,TRBV6-1
TGTGCCAGAAGCTTGCTTTACCGGGACAGAGAGACCTACGAGCAGTACTTC,CARSLLYRDRETYEQYF,TRBD1,17,TRBJ2-7,NA,TRBV5-3
TGCGCCAGCAGCCAAGGTTCTGTACAAGACTATGGCTACACCTTC,CASSQGSVQDYGYTF,NA,15,TRBJ1-2,NA,TRBV4-1
TGTGCCAGCAGCTCGGACCGGGACAGGCAGTACTTC,CASSSDRDRQYF,TRBD1,12,TRBJ2-4,NA,TRBV11-2
TGCGCCAGCAGCCAGGACTTGAGCTCCTATAATTCACCCCTCCACTTT,CASSQDLSSYNSPLHF,NA,16,TRBJ1-6,once,TRBV4-1
TGTGCCAGCACGGGCAGGGTGGCGGGAAACACCATATATTTT,CASTGRVAGNTIYF,NA,14,TRBJ1-3,NA,TRBV2
TGTGCCAGCAGTTTATGGGGAGAATCCTACAATGAGCAGTTCTTC,CASSLWGESYNEQFF,NA,15,TRBJ2-1,once,TRBV6-4
TGTGCCAGTACCAGGTCCAACTATGGCTACACCTTC,CASTRSNYGYTF,NA,12,TRBJ1-2,once,TRBV19
TGTGCCAGCAGTGAAGCTGGCAGGTCCAATGAGCAGTTCTTC,CASSEAGRSNEQFF,NA,14,TRBJ2-1,NA,TRBV6-1
TGTGCCTGGAGTGTACGGGCTAATGAAAAACTGTTTTTT,CAWSVRANEKLFF,NA,13,TRBJ1-4,NA,TRBV30
TGTGCCAGCAGCTTGAGCTCGGGGGGGACTAATGAAAAACTGTTTTTT,CASSLSSGGTNEKLFF,NA,16,TRBJ1-4,NA,TRBV5-4
TGCGCCCGCCGGGAGCAAGACCGGGACAGGGGGTATACTGGAGATCAGCCCCAGCATTTT,CARREQDRDRGYTGDQPQHF,TRBD1,20,TRBJ1-5,NA,TRBV5-1
TGTGCCAGCAGCTTTGCCGGGACTAGCGGGGGGGTGTCCTACAATGAGCAGTTCTTC,CASSFAGTSGGVSYNEQFF,TRBD2,19,TRBJ2-1,NA,TRBV11-3
TGTGCCAGTAGTAGGGAGGGGAGTGGCACAGATACGCAGTATTTT,CASSREGSGTDTQYF,TRBD2,15,TRBJ2-3,NA,TRBV19
TGTGCCTGGAGTACCCAGGGACTGACCACCGATGAGCAGTTCTTC,CAWSTQGLTTDEQFF,NA,15,TRBJ2-1,NA,TRBV30
TGTGCCAGCAGCTCCACCGGGACTAGCGACGAGCAGTACTTC,CASSSTGTSDEQYF,TRBD2,14,TRBJ2-7,NA,TRBV13
TGCAGCGTTGGGGGCGGGGGTGACAATCAGCCCCAGCATTTT,CSVGGGGDNQPQHF,NA,14,TRBJ1-5,NA,TRBV29-1
TGCGCCAGCAGCCAGGACATAGCGGGAGTCGAAGAGACCCAGTACTTC,CASSQDIAGVEETQYF,TRBD2,16,TRBJ2-5,NA,TRBV4-1
TGTGCCAGCAGCTCCGGTCAAATCTCCGCGGAGACCCAGTACTTC,CASSSGQISAETQYF,NA,15,TRBJ2-5,NA,TRBV7-9
TGCGCCAGCAGCTTGGGGCTAGCGGGAGGGGATACGCAGTATTTT,CASSLGLAGGDTQYF,TRBD2,15,TRBJ2-3,NA,TRBV5-1
TGCGCCAGCAGCTTGCAGACGGGATCCTACGAGCAGTACTTC,CASSLQTGSYEQYF,NA,14,TRBJ2-7,NA,TRBV5-1
TGCAGTGGGGTAGGGGTGGGTGGCTACACCTTC,CSGVGVGGYTF,NA,11,TRBJ1-2,NA,TRBV20-1
TGTGCCAGTACCACACTACAGGGAGTCTATGGCTACACCTTC,CASTTLQGVYGYTF,NA,14,TRBJ1-2,NA,TRBV19
TGTGCCAGCAGTGCGGGGGCTGGGGCCAACGTCCTGACTTTC,CASSAGAGANVLTF,NA,14,TRBJ2-6,once,TRBV6-1
TGTGCCAGCACCCTAGCGGGGGGTTTCAATGAGCAGTTCTTC,CASTLAGGFNEQFF,TRBD2,14,TRBJ2-1,NA,TRBV27
TGTGCCAGCAGCTCGAGTGGGACAGGAACCTATGAAGCTTTCTTT,CASSSSGTGTYEAFF,TRBD1,15,TRBJ1-1,once,TRBV6-6
TGTGCCAGCAGTCTAACAGGACCCAACCTGGGCGAGCAGTACTTC,CASSLTGPNLGEQYF,NA,15,TRBJ2-7,NA,TRBV6-5
TGTGCCAGCAGCCCCCCGAGCGGAGGGGCGGAAGAGACCCAGTACTTC,CASSPPSGGAEETQYF,NA,16,TRBJ2-5,NA,TRBV7-9
TGTGCCAGCAGTCCACGACTAGCGGGAGAGATAGGTGAGCAGTTCTTC,CASSPRLAGEIGEQFF,TRBD2,16,TRBJ2-1,NA,TRBV5-6
TGTGCCATCAGTGACCCGGGACAGGGCCTTTCCTACGAGCAGTACTTC,CAISDPGQGLSYEQYF,TRBD1,16,TRBJ2-7,NA,TRBV10-3
TGTGCCAGCAGCTTAAGTGTGGGCCAGCCCCAGCATTTT,CASSLSVGQPQHF,NA,13,TRBJ1-5,NA,TRBV7-3